The rows below give T cell receptor beta chains drawn from one sample of a study of Graves' ophthalmopathy and Graves' hyperthyroidism. MiXCR, run by TCRdb on the multiplex PCR reads, gives a single entry per CDR3 protein. The table records around 590,000 distinct CDR3 sequences, about 35% of them present only once. The sequenced sample consisted of peripheral blood or thyroid tissue (not recorded which). The receptors stem from an adult man with Graves' hyperthyroidism. Each CDR3 is given with its conserved first and last residue. The D gene is left open where the match is weak. Expanded clones get a size class; other rows say once, few or many, or leave the size out.

d_gene	len	abundance	v_gene	j_gene	CDR3nt	CDR3aa
NA	13	many	TRBV19	TRBJ1-1	TGTGCCAGTAGTGGTCTTACAGATCCTCAAGCTTTCTTT	CASSGLTDPQAFF
NA	14	many	TRBV5-1	TRBJ2-5	TGCGCCAGCAGCTTTGGAGGCAGCCAAGAGACCCAGTACTTC	CASSFGGSQETQYF
NA	17	few	TRBV12-3/TRBV12-4	TRBJ2-6	TGTGCCAGCAGTCATCCGCCGGTACGGTCCGGGGCCAACGTCCTGACTTTC	CASSHPPVRSGANVLTF
TRBD1	12	NA	TRBV29-1	TRBJ2-7	TGCAGCTCAACAGGGGGGTCCTACGAGCAGTACTTC	CSSTGGSYEQYF
TRBD1	14	few	TRBV7-2	TRBJ2-1	TGTGCCAGCAGCTCCTCAGGGGGCCCCAATGAGCAGTTCTTC	CASSSSGGPNEQFF
NA	14	once	TRBV29-1	TRBJ1-1	TGCAGCGTTGACGTGGGGACGGGGAACACTGAAGCTTTCTTT	CSVDVGTGNTEAFF
TRBD1	13	many	TRBV2	TRBJ1-4	TGTGCCAGCAAACAGGGGTCATTCGAAAAACTGTTTTTT	CASKQGSFEKLFF
NA	14	NA	TRBV28	TRBJ1-1	TGTGCCAGCAGTTTAAATCCTGCGACAACCGCCGCTTTCTTT	CASSLNPATTAAFF
NA	12	few	TRBV12-3/TRBV12-4	TRBJ1-3	TGTGCCAGCAGACTAAGAGGAAACACCATATATTTT	CASRLRGNTIYF
NA	12	NA	TRBV19	TRBJ2-5	TGTGCCAGTAGTGTAGCGAAAGAGACCCAGTACTTC	CASSVAKETQYF
NA	13	few	TRBV2	TRBJ1-1	TGTGCCAGCCGGGACGGTCAGAACACTGAAGCTTTCTTT	CASRDGQNTEAFF
NA	11	NA	TRBV20-1	TRBJ2-6	TGCAGTGCTAGGCGACACGACACTGAAGCTTTC	CSARRHDTEAF
TRBD2	16	NA	TRBV7-9	TRBJ2-5	TGTGCCAGCACCTCTAAGGGGACTAGCGGTCAAGAGACCCAGTACTTC	CASTSKGTSGQETQYF
TRBD1	15	many	TRBV13	TRBJ1-1	TGTGCCAGCAGCTTTGTCGGACAGGTTATCGGGGAAGCTTTCTTT	CASSFVGQVIGEAFF
NA	16	NA	TRBV12-3/TRBV12-4	TRBJ1-2	NA	CASSPPWGGGNYGCTF